This TCR beta chain originates from a study of blood T cells in healthy people across ages. The second PCR ran roughly 6 to 11 cycles with a sample-barcoded 5' primer and J-beta primers. TCRdb called the 5' RACE reads again in MiXCR, with one record for every CDR3 protein. This sample yields about 400,000 distinct CDR3 sequences, of which more than 45% are seen a single time; approximately 51% belongs to the top ten. This clonotype was detected only a few times. This CDR3 region has 14 residues. Trimming left V 2 bases short and J 2 bases short, with 12 bases between. The germline CDR1 and CDR2 sequences are SQVTM and ANQGSEA.

The sequence derives from a man in his sixties in good health. The gene calls are TRBV29-1 and TRBJ1-2, with D hard to call. The sample comprised blood. The CDR3 DNA sequence: TGCAGCGTTGAATCTCGAGGGCTGAACTATGGCTACACCTTC. This sequence encodes CSVESRGLNYGYTF.